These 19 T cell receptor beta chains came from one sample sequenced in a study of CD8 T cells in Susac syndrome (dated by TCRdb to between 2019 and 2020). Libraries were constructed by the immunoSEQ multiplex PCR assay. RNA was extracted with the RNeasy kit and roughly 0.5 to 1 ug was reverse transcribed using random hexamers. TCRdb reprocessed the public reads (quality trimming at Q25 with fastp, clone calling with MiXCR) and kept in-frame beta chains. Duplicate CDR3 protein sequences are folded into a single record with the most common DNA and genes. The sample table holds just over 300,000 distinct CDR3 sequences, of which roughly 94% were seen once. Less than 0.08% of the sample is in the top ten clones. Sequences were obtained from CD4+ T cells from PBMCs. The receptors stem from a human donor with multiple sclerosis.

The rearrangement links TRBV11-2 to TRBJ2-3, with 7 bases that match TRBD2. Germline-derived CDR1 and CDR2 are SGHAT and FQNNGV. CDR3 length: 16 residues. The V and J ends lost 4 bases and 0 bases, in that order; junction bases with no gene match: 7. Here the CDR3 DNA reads TGTGCCAGCAGCTCCGCGGGAGCGGGGAGCACAGATACGCAGTATTTT. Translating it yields CASSSAGAGSTDTQYF.

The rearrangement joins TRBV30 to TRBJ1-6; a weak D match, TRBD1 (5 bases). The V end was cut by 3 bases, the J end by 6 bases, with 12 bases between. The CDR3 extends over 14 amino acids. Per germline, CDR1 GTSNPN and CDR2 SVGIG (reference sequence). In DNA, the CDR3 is TGTGCCTGGAGCGAGGGGCTAAGTAATTCACCCCTCCACTTT. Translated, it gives CAWSEGLSNSPLHF.

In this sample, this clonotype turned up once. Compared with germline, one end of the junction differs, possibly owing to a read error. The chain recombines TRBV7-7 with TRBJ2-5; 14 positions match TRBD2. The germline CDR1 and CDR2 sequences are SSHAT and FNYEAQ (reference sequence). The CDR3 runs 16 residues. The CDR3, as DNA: TGTGCTAGCAGCGCAGCGGGACTAGCGGGAGAAGAGACCCAGTACTTC. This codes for CASSAAGLAGEETQYF.

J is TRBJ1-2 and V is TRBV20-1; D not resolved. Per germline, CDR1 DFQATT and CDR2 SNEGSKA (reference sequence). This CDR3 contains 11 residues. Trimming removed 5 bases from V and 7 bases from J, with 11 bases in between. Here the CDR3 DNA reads TGCAGTGCTCCAGGTTTCGTTGGCTACACCTTC. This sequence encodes CSAPGFVGYTF.

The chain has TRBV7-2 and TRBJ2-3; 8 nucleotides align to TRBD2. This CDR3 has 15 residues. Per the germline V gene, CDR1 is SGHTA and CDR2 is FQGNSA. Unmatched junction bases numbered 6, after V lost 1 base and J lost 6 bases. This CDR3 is CASSLGGRYYDTQYF. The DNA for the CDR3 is TGTGCCAGCAGCTTAGGCGGGAGGTACTATGATACGCAGTATTTT.

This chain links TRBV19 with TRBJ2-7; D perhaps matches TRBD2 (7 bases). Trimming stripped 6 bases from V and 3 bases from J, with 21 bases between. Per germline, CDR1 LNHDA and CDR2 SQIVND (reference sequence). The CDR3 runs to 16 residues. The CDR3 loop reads CASSRVGGAQLYEQYF. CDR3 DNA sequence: TGTGCCAGTAGCAGAGTAGGGGGGGCGCAACTCTACGAGCAGTACTTC.

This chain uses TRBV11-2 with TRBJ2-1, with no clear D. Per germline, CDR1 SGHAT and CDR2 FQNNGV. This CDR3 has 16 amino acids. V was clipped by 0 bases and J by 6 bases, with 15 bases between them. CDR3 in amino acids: CASSLDIGSGFNEQFF. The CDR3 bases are TGTGCCAGCAGCTTAGATATTGGTTCAGGCTTCAATGAGCAGTTCTTC.

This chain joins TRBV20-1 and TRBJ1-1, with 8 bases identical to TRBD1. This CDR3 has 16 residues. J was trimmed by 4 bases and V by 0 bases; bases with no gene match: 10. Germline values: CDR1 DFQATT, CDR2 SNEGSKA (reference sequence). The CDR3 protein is CSARDQGAHGGTEAFF. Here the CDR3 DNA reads TGCAGTGCTAGAGACCAGGGGGCGCATGGGGGCACTGAAGCTTTCTTT.

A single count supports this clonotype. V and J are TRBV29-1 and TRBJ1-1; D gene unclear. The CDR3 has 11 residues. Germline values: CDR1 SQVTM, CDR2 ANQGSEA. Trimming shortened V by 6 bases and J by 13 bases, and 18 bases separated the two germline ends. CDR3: CSVRPWPKDFF. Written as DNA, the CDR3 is TGCAGCGTCCGGCCTTGGCCTAAGGATTTCTTT.

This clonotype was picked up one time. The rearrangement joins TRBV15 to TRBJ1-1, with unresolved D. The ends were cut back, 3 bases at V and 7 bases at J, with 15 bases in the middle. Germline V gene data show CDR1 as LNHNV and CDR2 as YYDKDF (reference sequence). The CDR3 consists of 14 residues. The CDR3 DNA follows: TGTGCCACCAGCAGTTTAGGACGGGCAAGTGAAGCTTTCTTT. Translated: CATSSLGRASEAFF.

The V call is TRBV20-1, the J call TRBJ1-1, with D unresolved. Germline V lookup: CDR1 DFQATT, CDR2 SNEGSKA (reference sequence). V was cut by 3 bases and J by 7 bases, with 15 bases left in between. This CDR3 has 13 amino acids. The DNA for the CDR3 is TGCAGTGCTAGTTGGGATACAAGGATTGAAGCTTTCTTT. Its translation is CSASWDTRIEAFF.

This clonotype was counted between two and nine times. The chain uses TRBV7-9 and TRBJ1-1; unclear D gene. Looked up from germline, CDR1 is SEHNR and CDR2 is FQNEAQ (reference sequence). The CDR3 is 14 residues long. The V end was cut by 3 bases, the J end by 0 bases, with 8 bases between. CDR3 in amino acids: CASSFSGMNTEAFF. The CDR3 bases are TGTGCCAGCAGCTTTTCTGGGATGAACACTGAAGCTTTCTTT.

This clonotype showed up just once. CDR3 loop: CSAIQGLRLYNEQFF. Here the CDR3 DNA reads TGCAGTGCTATCCAAGGCCTACGTCTTTACAATGAGCAGTTCTTC. The chain links TRBV20-1 to TRBJ2-1; D gene ambiguous. The CDR3 is 15 amino acids. Germline CDR1 reads DFQATT; CDR2 reads SNEGSKA (reference sequence). The V and J ends lost 4 bases and 4 bases respectively, with 17 bases between them.

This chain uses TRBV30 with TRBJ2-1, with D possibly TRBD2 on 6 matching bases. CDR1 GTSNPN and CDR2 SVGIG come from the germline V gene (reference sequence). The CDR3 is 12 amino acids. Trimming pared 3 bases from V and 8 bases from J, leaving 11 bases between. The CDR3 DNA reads TGTGCCTGGAGCTTGACTAGAGATGAGCAGTTCTTC. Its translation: CAWSLTRDEQFF. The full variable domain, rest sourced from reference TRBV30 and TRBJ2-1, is SQTIHQWPATLVQPVGSPLSLECTVEGTSNPNLYWYRQAAGRGLQLLFYSVGIGQISSEVPQNLSASRPQDRQFILSSKKLLLSDSGFYLCAWSLTRDEQFFGPGTRLTVL.

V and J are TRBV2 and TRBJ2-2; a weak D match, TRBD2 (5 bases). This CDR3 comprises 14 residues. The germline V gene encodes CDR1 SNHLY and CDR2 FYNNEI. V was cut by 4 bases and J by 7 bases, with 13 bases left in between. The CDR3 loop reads CASSGGRVGGELFF. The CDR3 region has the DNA TGTGCCAGCAGTGGTGGGCGGGTCGGCGGGGAGCTGTTTTTT.

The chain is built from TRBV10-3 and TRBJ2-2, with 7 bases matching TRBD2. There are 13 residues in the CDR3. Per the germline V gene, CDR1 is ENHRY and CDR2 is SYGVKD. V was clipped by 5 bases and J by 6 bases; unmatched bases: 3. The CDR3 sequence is CAISPTSAGELFF. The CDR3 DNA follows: TGTGCCATCAGTCCTACTAGCGCCGGGGAGCTGTTTTTT.

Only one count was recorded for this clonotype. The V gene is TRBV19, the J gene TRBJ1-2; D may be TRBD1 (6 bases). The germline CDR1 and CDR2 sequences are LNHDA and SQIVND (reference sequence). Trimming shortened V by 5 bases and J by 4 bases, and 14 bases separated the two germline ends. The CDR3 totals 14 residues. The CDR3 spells CASSEQGGGYGYTF. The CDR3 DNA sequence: TGTGCCAGTAGTGAACAGGGTGGAGGCTATGGCTACACCTTC.

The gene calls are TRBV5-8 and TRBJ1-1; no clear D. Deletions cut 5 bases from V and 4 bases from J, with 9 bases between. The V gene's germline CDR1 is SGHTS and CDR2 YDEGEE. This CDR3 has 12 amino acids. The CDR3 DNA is TGTGCCAGCAGAGGAGCGGGCACTGAAGCTTTCTTT. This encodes CASRGAGTEAFF.

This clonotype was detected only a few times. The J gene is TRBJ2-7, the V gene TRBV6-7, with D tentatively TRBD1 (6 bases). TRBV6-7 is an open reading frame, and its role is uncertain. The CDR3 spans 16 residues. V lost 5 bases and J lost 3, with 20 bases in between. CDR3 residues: CASSQKTGLSRYEQYF. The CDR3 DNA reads TGTGCCAGCAGTCAAAAGACAGGCCTAAGTCGCTACGAGCAGTACTTC.